This record looks at one TCR beta chain sequence and its context. Antigen: not known. In germline, CDR1 is LNHDA, CDR2 SQIVND (reference sequence). The CDR3 consists of 15 residues. After removal of 6 bases from V and 0 bases from J, the junction contained 7 bases not matched to a gene. This entry belongs to a study of PD-L1 blockade in urothelial cancer. As for the study in general: Study patients had been treated with 0 to 3 previous chemotherapy regimens. A median of about 140,000 T cells was found in the blood samples.

Profiled with immunoSEQ multiplex PCR; TCRdb holds only in-frame clones, not every one. Of around 110,000 clones listed, around nine tenths were seen once; the top ten hold over 1.5%. Findings and limits, study-wide: Enhanced expansion of tumor-associated blood clones at 3 weeks characterized durable-benefit patients. Pretreatment blood TCR clonality under the median forecast improved survival.

Documented time point: peripheral blood 6 weeks after treatment start. The receptor comes from a man aged 60 to 69 with urothelial cancer. Sequenced material: PBMCs, taken around atezolizumab (anti-PD-L1) treatment. The chain links TRBV19 to TRBJ2-7; 8 nucleotides agree with TRBD1. CDR3 coding DNA: TGTGCCAGTAGGGACAGGGACAGGAGCTCCTACGAGCAGTACTTC. This translates into CASRDRDRSSYEQYF.